The source of this T cell receptor (beta chain) is a study of blood T cell repertoires in COVID-19. About the research overall: Researchers got acute and convalescent COVID-19 samples from the United States, Italy and Spain. Sources were T cells, B-cell-depleted T cells, or PBMCs; the material itself was cDNA or gDNA.

As handled by the study authors: Quantification of nucleated cells was approximated via reference gene primer amplification. Using immunoSEQ multiplex PCR, the repertoire was profiled, and TCRdb retains in-frame clones only, with some absent. V and J calls and clone size are copied from that table; D and trimming were computed from the DNA. The sample consists of about 290,000 clones, nearly 90% of them appearing once. The CDR3 runs to 13 residues. It was during active infection that Seattle patients were enrolled and then longitudinally followed. V and J are TRBV21-1 and TRBJ1-2; the table's D call TRBD1 went unverified against the DNA. TRBV21-1 is a listed pseudogene. The material sequenced was peripheral blood. The TCR originated in a woman in her 30s with COVID-19, enrolled during active disease. The CDR3 loop reads CASNRDRGYGYTF. In DNA form, the CDR3 reads TGTGCCAGCAACCGGGACAGGGGGTATGGCTACACCTTC.